This record covers a single T cell receptor (beta chain). Original processing notes: Estimated nucleated cell counts came from reference gene primer amplification. The method was immunoSEQ multiplex PCR; TCRdb's version includes in-frame clones alone and lacks a portion of them. V, J and clone size were drawn from that table, and D and trimming were deduced from the DNA. In the table there are about 54,000 clones, 90% of which are singletons. These data originate in a study of blood T cell repertoires in COVID-19. Study at large: From the United States, Italy and Spain came samples of acute and convalescent COVID-19. PBMCs, B-cell-depleted T cells, or T cells were the source of the cDNA or gDNA that made up the material.

V lost 5 bases to trimming and J lost 5 bases, with 13 bases between them. The CDR3 totals 15 residues. The germline gives CDR1 MNHEY, CDR2 SVGEGT. This chain uses TRBV6-2 or TRBV6-3 with TRBJ1-6; D is possibly TRBD1 (5 bases). Input material: peripheral blood. The receptor's source is a woman in her forties with active COVID-19. The CDR3 spells CASSVQGVNNSPLHF. CDR3 sequence (DNA): TGTGCCAGCAGTGTCCAGGGCGTGAATAATTCACCCCTCCACTTT.